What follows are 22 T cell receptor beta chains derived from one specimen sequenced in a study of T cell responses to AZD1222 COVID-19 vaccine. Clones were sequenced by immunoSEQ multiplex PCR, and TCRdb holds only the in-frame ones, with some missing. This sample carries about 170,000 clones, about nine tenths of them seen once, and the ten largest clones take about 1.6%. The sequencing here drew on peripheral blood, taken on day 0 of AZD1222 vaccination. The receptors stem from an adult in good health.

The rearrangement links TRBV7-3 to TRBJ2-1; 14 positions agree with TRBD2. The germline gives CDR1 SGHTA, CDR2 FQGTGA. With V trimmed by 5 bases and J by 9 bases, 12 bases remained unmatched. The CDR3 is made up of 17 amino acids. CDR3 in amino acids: CASSPPSGTSGGGEQFF. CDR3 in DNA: TGTGCCAGCAGCCCACCTTCCGGGACTAGCGGGGGCGGTGAGCAGTTCTTC.

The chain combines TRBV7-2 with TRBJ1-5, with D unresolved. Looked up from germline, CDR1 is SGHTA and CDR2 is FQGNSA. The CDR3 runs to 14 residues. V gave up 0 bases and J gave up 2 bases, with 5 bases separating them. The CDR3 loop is CASSLARRNQPQHF. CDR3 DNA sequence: TGTGCCAGCAGCTTAGCACGTCGCAATCAGCCCCAGCATTTT.

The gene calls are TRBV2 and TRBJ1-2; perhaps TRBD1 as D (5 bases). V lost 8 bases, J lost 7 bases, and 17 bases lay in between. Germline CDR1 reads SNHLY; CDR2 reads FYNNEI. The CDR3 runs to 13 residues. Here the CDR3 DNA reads TGTGCCAGCTTAGACGGAGGGGTTGGTGGCTACACCTTC. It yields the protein CASLDGGVGGYTF.

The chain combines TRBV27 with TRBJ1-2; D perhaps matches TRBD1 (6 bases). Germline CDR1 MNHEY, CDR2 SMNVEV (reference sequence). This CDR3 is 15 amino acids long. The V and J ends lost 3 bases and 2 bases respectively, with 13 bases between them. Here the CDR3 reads CASSFRTTGNYGYTF. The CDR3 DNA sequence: TGTGCCAGCAGTTTCCGGACAACAGGGAACTATGGCTACACCTTC.

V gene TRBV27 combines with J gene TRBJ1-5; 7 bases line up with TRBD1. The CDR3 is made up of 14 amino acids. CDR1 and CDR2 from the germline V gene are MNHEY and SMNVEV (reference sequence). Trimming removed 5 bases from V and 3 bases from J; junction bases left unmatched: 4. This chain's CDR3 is CASSVRGTNQPQHF. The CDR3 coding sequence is TGTGCCAGCAGTGTCAGGGGGACCAATCAGCCCCAGCATTTT.

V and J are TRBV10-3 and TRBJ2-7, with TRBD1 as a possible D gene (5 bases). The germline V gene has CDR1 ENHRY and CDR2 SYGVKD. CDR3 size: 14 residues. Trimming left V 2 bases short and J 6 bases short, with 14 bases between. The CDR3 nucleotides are TGTGCCATCAGTGAGACAGGACCGGTTGGCGAGCAGTACTTC. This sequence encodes CAISETGPVGEQYF.

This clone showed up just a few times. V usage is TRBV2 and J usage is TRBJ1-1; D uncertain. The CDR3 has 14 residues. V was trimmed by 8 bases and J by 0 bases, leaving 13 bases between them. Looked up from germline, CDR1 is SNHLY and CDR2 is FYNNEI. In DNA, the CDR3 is TGTGCCAGCGTTTGGGAGGAAGTGAACACTGAAGCTTTCTTT. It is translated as CASVWEEVNTEAFF.

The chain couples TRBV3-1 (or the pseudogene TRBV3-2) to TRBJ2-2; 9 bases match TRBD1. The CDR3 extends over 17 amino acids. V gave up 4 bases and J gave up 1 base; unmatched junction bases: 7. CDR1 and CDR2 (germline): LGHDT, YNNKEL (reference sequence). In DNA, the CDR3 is TGTGCCAGCAGCCGAGGGACAGGGCGTGGGAACACCGGGGAGCTGTTTTTT. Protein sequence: CASSRGTGRGNTGELFF.

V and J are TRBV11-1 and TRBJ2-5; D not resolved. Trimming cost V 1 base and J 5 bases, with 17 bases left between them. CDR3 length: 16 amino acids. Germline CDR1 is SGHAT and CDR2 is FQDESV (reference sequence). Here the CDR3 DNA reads TGTGCCAGCAGCTTAGGTCATAAATCACACTGGGAGACCCAGTACTTC. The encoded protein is CASSLGHKSHWETQYF.

CDR3 nucleotide sequence: TGTGCCAGCAGTCTGTATAACGGTGAAGCTTTCTTT. It yields the protein CASSLYNGEAFF. V and J are TRBV12-3 or TRBV12-4 and TRBJ1-1; D uncertain. V shed 5 bases and J shed 7 bases, with 11 bases lying between them. The CDR3 runs 12 residues.

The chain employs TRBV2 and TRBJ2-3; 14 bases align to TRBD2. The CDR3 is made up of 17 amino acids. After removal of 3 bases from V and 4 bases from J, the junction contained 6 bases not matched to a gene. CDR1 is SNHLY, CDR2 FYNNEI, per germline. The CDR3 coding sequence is TGTGCCAGCAGTGATCCGGGACTAGCGGGGGTCTCAGATACGCAGTATTTT. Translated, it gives CASSDPGLAGVSDTQYF.

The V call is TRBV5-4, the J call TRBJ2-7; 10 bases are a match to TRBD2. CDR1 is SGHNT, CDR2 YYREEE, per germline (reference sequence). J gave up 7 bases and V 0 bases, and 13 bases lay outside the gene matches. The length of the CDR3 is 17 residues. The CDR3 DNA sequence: TGTGCCAGCAGCTTGGAGTTAGCGGGAGGCGACTCGGGGGAGCAGTACTTC. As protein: CASSLELAGGDSGEQYF.

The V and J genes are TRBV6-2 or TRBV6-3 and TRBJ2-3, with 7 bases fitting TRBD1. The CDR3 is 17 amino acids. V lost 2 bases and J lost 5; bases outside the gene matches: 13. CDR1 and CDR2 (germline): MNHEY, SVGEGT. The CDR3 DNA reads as TGTGCCAGCAGTTACCCCCAAGAAGAGGGGGCCAGAGATACGCAGTATTTT. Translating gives CASSYPQEEGARDTQYF.

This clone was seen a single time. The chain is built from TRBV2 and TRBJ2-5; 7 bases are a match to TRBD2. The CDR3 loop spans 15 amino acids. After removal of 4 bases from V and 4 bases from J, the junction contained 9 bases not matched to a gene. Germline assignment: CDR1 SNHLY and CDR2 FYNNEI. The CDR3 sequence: CASSGWTSFIETQYF. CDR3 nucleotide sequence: TGTGCCAGCAGTGGTTGGACTAGTTTCATAGAGACCCAGTACTTC.

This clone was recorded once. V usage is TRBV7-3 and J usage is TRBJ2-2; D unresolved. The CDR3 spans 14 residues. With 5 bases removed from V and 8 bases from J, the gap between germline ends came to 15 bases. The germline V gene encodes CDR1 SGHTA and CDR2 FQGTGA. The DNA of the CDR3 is TGTGCCAGCAGCCCCCTCCATTGGGGAGGGGAGCTGTTTTTT. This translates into CASSPLHWGGELFF. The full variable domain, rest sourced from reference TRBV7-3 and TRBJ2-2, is GAGVSQTPSNKVTEKGKYVELRCDPISGHTALYWYRQSLGQGPEFLIYFQGTGAADDSGLPNDRFFAVRPEGSVSTLKIQRTERGDSAVYLCASSPLHWGGELFFGEGSRLTVL.

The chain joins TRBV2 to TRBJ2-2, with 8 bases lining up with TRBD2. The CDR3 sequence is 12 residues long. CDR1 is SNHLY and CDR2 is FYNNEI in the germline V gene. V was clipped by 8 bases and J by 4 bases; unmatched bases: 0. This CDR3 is CASRGGTGELFF. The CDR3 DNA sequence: TGTGCCAGCCGGGGGGGCACCGGGGAGCTGTTTTTT.

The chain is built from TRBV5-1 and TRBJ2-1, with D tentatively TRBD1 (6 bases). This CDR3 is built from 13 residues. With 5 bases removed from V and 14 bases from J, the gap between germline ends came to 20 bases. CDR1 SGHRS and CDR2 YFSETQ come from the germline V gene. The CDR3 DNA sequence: TGCGCCAGCAGTTACCAAGGGGGATATGGGGAGTTCTTC. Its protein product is CASSYQGGYGEFF.

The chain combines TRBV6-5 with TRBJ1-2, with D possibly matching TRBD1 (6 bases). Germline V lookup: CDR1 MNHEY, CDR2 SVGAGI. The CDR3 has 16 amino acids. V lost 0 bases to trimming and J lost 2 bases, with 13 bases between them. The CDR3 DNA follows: TGTGCCAGCAGTTACTCCGGGGCAGGGGACAACTATGGCTACACCTTC. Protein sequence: CASSYSGAGDNYGYTF.

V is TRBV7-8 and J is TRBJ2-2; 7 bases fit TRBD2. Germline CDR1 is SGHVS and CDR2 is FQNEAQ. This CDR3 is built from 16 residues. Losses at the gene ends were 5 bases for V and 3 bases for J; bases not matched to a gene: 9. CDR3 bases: TGTGCCAGCAGCCCCCCCCTAGCGGATCACACCGGGGAGCTGTTTTTT. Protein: CASSPPLADHTGELFF.

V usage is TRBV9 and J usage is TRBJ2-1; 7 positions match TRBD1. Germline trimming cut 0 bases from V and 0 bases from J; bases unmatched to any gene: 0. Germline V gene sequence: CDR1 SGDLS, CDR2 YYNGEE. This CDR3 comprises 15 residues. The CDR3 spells CASSVGDSSYNEQFF. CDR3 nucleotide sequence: TGTGCCAGCAGCGTAGGGGACAGCTCCTACAATGAGCAGTTCTTC.

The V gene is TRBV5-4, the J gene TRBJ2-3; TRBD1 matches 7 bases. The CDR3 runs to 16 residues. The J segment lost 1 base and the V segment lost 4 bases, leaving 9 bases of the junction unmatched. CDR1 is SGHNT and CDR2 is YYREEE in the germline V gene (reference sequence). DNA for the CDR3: TGTGCCAGCAGCCCCTCGACAGGGCGCCGCACAGATACGCAGTATTTT. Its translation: CASSPSTGRRTDTQYF. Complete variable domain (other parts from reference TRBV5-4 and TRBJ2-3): ETGVTQSPTHLIKTRGQQVTLRCSSQSGHNTVSWYQQALGQGPQFIFQYYREEENGRGNFPPRFSGLQFPNYSSELNVNALELDDSALYLCASSPSTGRRTDTQYFGPGTRLTVL.

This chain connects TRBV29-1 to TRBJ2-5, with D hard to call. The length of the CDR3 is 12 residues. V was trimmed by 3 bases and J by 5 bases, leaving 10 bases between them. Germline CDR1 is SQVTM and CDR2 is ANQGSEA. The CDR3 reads CSVEHLRETQYF. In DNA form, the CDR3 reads TGCAGCGTTGAGCACCTAAGGGAGACCCAGTACTTC.